The 27 T cell receptor beta chains given below trace back to one sample, sequenced in a study of radiation and T cells in renal cell carcinoma (TCRdb year 2020). This sample's time point label indicates: blood 4 weeks post-SBRT, at nephrectomy. The treatment or condition label here, explained by the study, means: 15 Gy SBRT to primary tumor, nephrectomy 4 weeks later. Receptors were amplified or captured by the immunoSEQ multiplex PCR assay. What TCRdb holds here is the immuneACCESS table cut down to in-frame rearrangements. Part of the clones is not present; checked against another copy, under half of the missing clones reflect an unresolved V gene, and the others are unexplained. The table for this sample lists 120,000 to 150,000 clones; around 88% of them were counted only once. Of the sample, around 17% falls within the top ten clones. Material: blood, obtained from a patient whose treatment included radiotherapy and nephrectomy. The receptors come from a woman in her fifties or sixties with renal cell carcinoma.

Concerning this clone: One end of the junction does not line up with germline, which may come from a read error. The chain links TRBV28 to TRBJ2-5; possible D gene TRBD2, 7 bases. This CDR3 is built from 14 residues. Germline CDR1 is MDHEN and CDR2 is SYDVKM. Here the CDR3 reads CASSRTGGQGTQYF. The DNA for the CDR3 is TGTGCCAGCAGTAGAACGGGGGGCCAAGGGACCCAGTACTTC.

This clone appeared once. CDR3 in DNA: TGCGCCAGCAGCCGCGATACAGGGGGCTATGGCTACACCTTC. It encodes CASSRDTGGYGYTF. The J gene is TRBJ1-2, the V gene TRBV4-3; 8 positions agree with TRBD1. Germline values: CDR1 LGHNA, CDR2 YSLEER. The V gene end was trimmed by 4 bases and the J gene end by 4 bases; junction bases not matched to a gene: 5. This CDR3 has 14 residues.

This clone came up once. Here the CDR3 reads CASSLDGGRNEQFF. The CDR3 nucleotides read TGTGCCAGCAGCTTAGACGGGGGGCGCAATGAGCAGTTCTTC. The chain uses TRBV7-9 and TRBJ2-1; the D gene is possibly TRBD2 (7 bases). The length of the CDR3 is 14 residues. The ends were cut back, 1 base at V and 6 bases at J, with 10 bases in the middle. The germline gives CDR1 SEHNR, CDR2 FQNEAQ (reference sequence).

The chain employs TRBV2 and TRBJ2-5; D ambiguous. Between the trimmed V and J ends, which lost 3 bases and 0 bases, there was a span of 5 bases. The CDR3 runs to 13 residues. The germline gives CDR1 SNHLY, CDR2 FYNNEI. In DNA, the CDR3 is TGTGCCAGCAGTGAGGCGTACCAAGAGACCCAGTACTTC. Amino acid sequence: CASSEAYQETQYF.

The chain couples TRBV11-2 to TRBJ2-5; 8 bases map to TRBD1. The CDR3 contains 15 residues. After removal of 5 bases from V and 5 bases from J, the junction contained 10 bases not matched to a gene. The germline gives CDR1 SGHAT, CDR2 FQNNGV. CDR3 coding DNA: TGTGCCAGCAGCATTCGAGGGACAGGCGGCGAGACCCAGTACTTC. Residues: CASSIRGTGGETQYF. Based on the CDR3 plus reference TRBV11-2 and TRBJ2-5, the full variable domain is EAGVAQSPRYKIIEKRQSVAFWCNPISGHATLYWYQQILGQGPKLLIQFQNNGVVDDSQLPKDRFSAERLKGVDSTLKIQPAKLEDSAVYLCASSIRGTGGETQYFGPGTRLLVL.

V gene TRBV9 combines with J gene TRBJ1-1; D is unresolved. The CDR3 length is 15 residues. The V and J ends lost 4 bases and 1 base respectively, with 14 bases between them. CDR1 is SGDLS, CDR2 YYNGEE, per germline. CDR3 DNA: TGTGCCAGCAGCCCCACCCTTACAGAGAACACTGAAGCTTTCTTT. This translates into CASSPTLTENTEAFF.

This chain joins TRBV29-1 and TRBJ2-7; 9 positions match TRBD1. The V gene's germline CDR1 is SQVTM and CDR2 ANQGSEA. Trimming at V came to 5 bases and at J to 7 bases, leaving 12 bases not matched to a gene. The CDR3 is 14 amino acids. The CDR3 DNA reads as TGCAGCGTTCAACCGGGACAGGGTTTCCGGGAGCAGTACTTC. This codes for CSVQPGQGFREQYF.

V is TRBV7-9 and J is TRBJ2-2; no clear D. The CDR3 is 13 amino acids. The V gene's germline CDR1 is SEHNR and CDR2 FQNEAQ (reference sequence). The V and J ends lost 9 bases and 7 bases respectively, with 15 bases between them. The CDR3 reads CARRVGFDGELFF. Written as DNA, the CDR3 is TGTGCCAGGAGAGTTGGGTTCGACGGGGAGCTGTTTTTT.

This chain joins TRBV5-6 and TRBJ1-2; D is unresolved. V dropped 1 base and J dropped 0 bases, with 19 bases sitting between them. The germline gives CDR1 SGHDT, CDR2 YYEEEE. This CDR3 is built from 18 residues. CDR3 region: CASSLYRQRIRANYGYTF. For the CDR3, the DNA is TGTGCCAGCAGCTTGTATCGGCAGAGGATAAGGGCTAACTATGGCTACACCTTC.

The rearrangement joins TRBV5-4 to TRBJ2-7, with a possible D match to TRBD1 (5 bases). V shed 2 bases and J shed 5 bases, with 14 bases lying between them. The CDR3 consists of 14 residues. The germline V gene encodes CDR1 SGHNT and CDR2 YYREEE (reference sequence). CDR3 in amino acids: CASSFGQGLDEQYF. CDR3 in DNA: TGTGCCAGCAGCTTTGGCCAGGGCCTCGACGAGCAGTACTTC.

The chain carries TRBV6-5 and TRBJ1-2; the D is unclear. Germline V lookup: CDR1 MNHEY, CDR2 SVGAGI. Trimming shortened V by 0 bases and J by 0 bases, and 11 bases separated the two germline ends. CDR3 size: 16 residues. The CDR3 is CASSYSHWMANYGYTF. CDR3 nucleotide sequence: TGTGCCAGCAGTTACTCCCATTGGATGGCTAACTATGGCTACACCTTC.

The chain joins TRBV7-2 to TRBJ2-7; TRBD2 aligns across 11 bases. The CDR3 is 15 amino acids. Per germline, CDR1 SGHTA and CDR2 FQGNSA. Germline trimming cut 5 bases from V and 3 bases from J; bases unmatched to any gene: 6. The CDR3 DNA reads TGTGCCAGCAGCACATGGACTAGCGGGCGCTACGAGCAGTACTTC. Its protein is CASSTWTSGRYEQYF. Combining the CDR3 with reference TRBV7-2 and TRBJ2-7 gives the whole variable domain GAGVSQSPSNKVTEKGKDVELRCDPISGHTALYWYRQSLGQGLEFLIYFQGNSAPDKSGLPSDRFSAERTGGSVSTLTIQRTQQEDSAVYLCASSTWTSGRYEQYFGPGTRLTVT.

The DNA of the CDR3 is TGTGCCAGCAGTCCTCGACAGCTCCGAGAAGGCTACACCTTC. It codes for CASSPRQLREGYTF. The chain couples TRBV27 to TRBJ1-2; D may be TRBD1 (5 bases). CDR1 and CDR2 (germline): MNHEY, SMNVEV (reference sequence). V shed 5 bases and J shed 8 bases, with 18 bases lying between them. This CDR3 has 14 amino acids.

This rearrangement joins TRBV7-2 to TRBJ2-5; D is unresolved. The CDR3 length is 14 residues. V lost 2 bases and J 2 bases, leaving 9 bases between the germline ends. Germline V CDR1 and CDR2: SGHTA, FQGNSA. The CDR3 sequence: CASSLRQKQETQYF. The CDR3 DNA sequence: TGTGCCAGCAGCTTAAGGCAGAAACAAGAGACCCAGTACTTC. The entire variable domain, with the rest obtained from reference TRBV7-2 and TRBJ2-5, is as follows: GAGVSQSPSNKVTEKGKDVELRCDPISGHTALYWYRQSLGQGLEFLIYFQGNSAPDKSGLPSDRFSAERTGGSVSTLTIQRTQQEDSAVYLCASSLRQKQETQYFGPGTRLLVL.

This clone appeared a single time. This chain connects TRBV9 to TRBJ1-1, with 8 bases aligning to TRBD1. V gave up 1 base and J gave up 0 bases; unmatched junction bases: 5. From germline, CDR1 is SGDLS and CDR2 YYNGEE. The CDR3 is made up of 16 amino acids. The CDR3 reads CASSVSPGGMNTEAFF. The CDR3 DNA reads TGTGCCAGCAGCGTATCCCCAGGGGGCATGAACACTGAAGCTTTCTTT. Full variable domain (outside the CDR3, taken from reference TRBV9 and TRBJ1-1): DSGVTQTPKHLITATGQRVTLRCSPRSGDLSVYWYQQSLDQGLQFLIQYYNGEERAKGNILERFSAQQFPDLHSELNLSSLELGDSALYFCASSVSPGGMNTEAFFGQGTRLTVV.

In DNA, the CDR3 is TGTGCCAGCAGCTTAGCCGTCCGGGACAGGATTAATGAAAAACTGTTTTTT. This codes for CASSLAVRDRINEKLFF. This sequence joins TRBV7-2 and TRBJ1-4; 8 nucleotides align to TRBD1. V was clipped by 0 bases and J by 4 bases; unmatched bases: 7. Looked up from germline, CDR1 is SGHTA and CDR2 is FQGNSA. The CDR3 runs 17 residues.

This clone was observed a handful of times. The CDR3 reads CASSLQGAAYNSPLHF. The CDR3 nucleotides are TGTGCCAGCAGTCTACAGGGGGCAGCTTATAATTCACCCCTCCACTTT. This chain uses TRBV27 with TRBJ1-6; 9 nucleotides match TRBD1. This CDR3 is built from 16 residues. Germline V gene data show CDR1 as MNHEY and CDR2 as SMNVEV (reference sequence). V was clipped by 5 bases and J by 4 bases; unmatched bases: 6.

This chain links TRBV4-3 with TRBJ1-1; 10 bases agree with TRBD1. The CDR3 has 16 amino acids. CDR1 is LGHNA and CDR2 is YSLEER in the germline V gene. The ends lost 4 bases at V and 0 bases at J; junction bases unmatched: 5. The CDR3 region is CASSLGGTGVNTEAFF. In DNA, the CDR3 is TGCGCCAGCAGCCTAGGGGGGACAGGGGTGAACACTGAAGCTTTCTTT.

This chain links TRBV5-4 with TRBJ2-6; tentative D call: TRBD2 (6 bases). V was pared by 1 base and J by 2 bases, with 7 bases between. The CDR3 is 15 amino acids. In germline, CDR1 is SGHNT, CDR2 YYREEE (reference sequence). CDR3 region: CASSLWGAGANVLTF. The CDR3 DNA follows: TGTGCCAGCAGCTTGTGGGGGGCTGGGGCCAACGTCCTGACTTTC. Combining the CDR3 with reference TRBV5-4 and TRBJ2-6 gives the whole variable domain ETGVTQSPTHLIKTRGQQVTLRCSSQSGHNTVSWYQQALGQGPQFIFQYYREEENGRGNFPPRFSGLQFPNYSSELNVNALELDDSALYLCASSLWGAGANVLTFGAGSRLTVL.

A few counts support this clone. This specimen includes other DNA sequences encoding the same CDR3. The chain is built from TRBV4-3 and TRBJ1-5; D unresolved. The CDR3 loop spans 13 amino acids. The V and J ends lost 4 bases and 3 bases respectively, with 7 bases between them. Germline V gene sequence: CDR1 LGHNA, CDR2 YSLEER. Here the CDR3 DNA reads TGCGCCAGCAGCCTTGGTTTCAATCAGCCCCAGCATTTT. It encodes CASSLGFNQPQHF.

This rearrangement joins TRBV19 to TRBJ1-2; a weak D match, TRBD1 (6 bases). CDR1 is LNHDA, CDR2 SQIVND, per germline (reference sequence). CDR3 length: 15 residues. V dropped 4 bases and J dropped 0 bases, with 12 bases sitting between them. Written as DNA, the CDR3 is TGTGCCAGTAGTACCAGGGGAGTATCTAACTATGGCTACACCTTC. Translation: CASSTRGVSNYGYTF.

This chain joins TRBV30 and TRBJ1-2; D is possibly TRBD1 (5 bases). CDR3 size: 11 residues. Per the germline V gene, CDR1 is GTSNPN and CDR2 is SVGIG (reference sequence). With 0 bases removed from V and 6 bases from J, the gap between germline ends came to 5 bases. In nucleotides, the CDR3 is TGTGCCTGGAGTGTAGGGGATGGCTACACCTTC. This gives the protein CAWSVGDGYTF.

This clone was seen more than once but under ten times. The chain employs TRBV11-1 and TRBJ2-7; the D is unclear. V lost 1 base, J lost 5 bases, and 15 bases lay in between. CDR1 and CDR2 (germline): SGHAT, FQDESV (reference sequence). This CDR3 is built from 15 residues. CDR3 region: CASSLGRESINEQYF. Written as DNA, the CDR3 is TGTGCCAGCAGCTTAGGACGAGAGTCAATCAACGAGCAGTACTTC.

This clone was seen only once. The V gene is TRBV5-1, the J gene TRBJ2-7, with 9 bases aligning to TRBD1. In germline, CDR1 is SGHRS, CDR2 YFSETQ. The CDR3 extends over 15 amino acids. The V gene end was trimmed by 5 bases and the J gene end by 3 bases; junction bases not matched to a gene: 9. DNA for the CDR3: TGCGCCAGCAGACCTGGACAGGGGCTAGGCTACGAGCAGTACTTC. Translated, it gives CASRPGQGLGYEQYF.

The CDR3 coding sequence is TGTGCCAGCAGCGTAGATGGTTTGGGGAACACTGAAGCTTTCTTT. This gives the protein CASSVDGLGNTEAFF. The chain uses TRBV9 and TRBJ1-1; D unclear. The CDR3 totals 15 residues. The germline V gene has CDR1 SGDLS and CDR2 YYNGEE. V gave up 0 bases and J gave up 1 base, with 10 bases separating them.

This clone was recorded only once. The rearrangement uses TRBV5-4 and TRBJ1-4, with TRBD1 identical over 8 bases. CDR3 length: 16 amino acids. CDR1 is SGHNT and CDR2 is YYREEE in the germline V gene (reference sequence). Unmatched junction bases numbered 6, after V lost 2 bases and J lost 3 bases. The CDR3, as DNA: TGTGCCAGCAGCTTCCAGGGGGCGCGGGCTAATGAAAAACTGTTTTTT. This gives the protein CASSFQGARANEKLFF.

The rearrangement joins TRBV6-6 to TRBJ1-5, with unresolved D. V gave up 0 bases and J gave up 5 bases, with 8 bases separating them. Germline V CDR1 and CDR2: MNHNY, SVGAGI (reference sequence). The CDR3 sequence is 14 residues long. The CDR3 DNA follows: TGTGCCAGCAGTTACTCCCCGGGGTATCAGCCCCAGCATTTT. It encodes CASSYSPGYQPQHF.